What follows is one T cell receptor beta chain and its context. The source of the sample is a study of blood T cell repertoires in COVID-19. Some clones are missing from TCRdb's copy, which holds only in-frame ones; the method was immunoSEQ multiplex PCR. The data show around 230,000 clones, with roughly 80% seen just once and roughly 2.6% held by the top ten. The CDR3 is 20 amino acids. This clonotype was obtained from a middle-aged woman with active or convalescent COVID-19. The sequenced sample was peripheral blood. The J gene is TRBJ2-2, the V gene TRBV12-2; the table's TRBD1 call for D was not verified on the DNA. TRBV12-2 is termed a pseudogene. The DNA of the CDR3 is TGTGCAAGTCGCCCTGCGGGGGGACAGGGATTACTCCCGAACACCGGGGAGCTGTTTTTT. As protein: CASRPAGGQGLLPNTGELFF.